This T cell receptor (beta chain) was recorded in a study of cytomegalovirus exposure and HLA in healthy donors (dated by TCRdb to about 2017). About the investigation overall: According to an earlier analysis of several hundred of the donors, some 180 million T cells yielded roughly 100 million unique TCR beta sequences and approximately 300 Gb of sequence data. Roughly 310 gigabases of sequencing data and tens of millions of unique TCR sequences were included in an early release covering several hundred HLA-typed donors. Of the 300 to 500 genotyped donors, 81% were placed in the genetic ancestry cluster associated with self-reported Caucasian donors. The aim of the study was to test whether cataloging public T cell receptors could identify signatures of past pathogen exposure. The study profiled the T cell repertoires of 500 to 800 subjects by immunosequencing and related them to cytomegalovirus serostatus. A separate validation cohort of roughly 130 different subjects was used in addition to the roughly 640-subject first cohort. To predict cytomegalovirus infection status, the study brought together high-throughput TCR immunosequencing, statistical association of individual TCRs with disease status, and machine learning. To study patterns of TCR occurrence, a later analysis re-analyzed previously published TCR beta repertoires from 650 to 750 donors and added high-resolution HLA genotyping. Rather than using new phenotypic data, the later analysis identified candidate immune exposures from TCR beta sequences and from how often those sequences occurred across donors. An earlier analysis of around 580 of the donors used high-throughput TCR beta sequencing to judge whether each TCR beta V gene segment behaved as functional or pseudogenic. Alongside the repertoire data, information on donor age, sex, ethnicity and CMV serostatus was compiled. A later genetic analysis took genome-wide SNP genotypes for about three fifths of the roughly 670 donors and used that subset as a discovery cohort. Every repertoire in the discovery cohort had been generated on one and the same sequencing platform. HLA typing covered class I and class II loci at four-digit resolution. The number of typed donors differed by locus: about 620-640 for A, B, C, DRB1 and DQB1; roughly 510 for DQA1; about 600 for DPA1; and about 470 for DPB1. Because of strong linkage in the cohort, roughly five DR-DQ haplotypes were treated as single units for association and clustering. Among roughly 370 genotyped donors of the cohort, an average of approximately 230,000 unique TCR beta nucleotide sequences were sequenced per donor, roughly 18% of them non-productive.

The CDR3 covers 14 residues, taking in both the cysteine and the phenylalanine. Only CDR3 DNA remains: 42 bases, in frame from the first base. CDR1 and CDR2 were assigned from the germline V gene (reference sequence) as LNHDA and SQIVND. Comments on this clone: Its cognate antigen has yet to be identified. No base quality information exists; no much larger clone differs at one position.

The library was obtained by the immunoSEQ multiplex PCR assay. The multiplex PCR relied on a mix of 60 forward primers for TCR Vbeta segments and 13 reverse primers for TCR Jbeta segments. The CDR3 region of rearranged TCR beta genes was amplified from genomic DNA by a multiplex PCR assay. The amplified TCR beta libraries were sequenced on the Illumina HiSeq System as 87-base-pair reads. Per the authors' processing: A later analysis counted 65 million to 90 million unique TCR beta chains across the 550 to 700 repertoires, and around 9.9 million of these chains were shared by at least two donors. Raw reads were error-corrected and collapsed into unique sequences with a nearest-neighbor algorithm that merged closely related sequences to remove PCR and sequencing errors. Alignment of CDR3 sequences to IMGT reference sequences was used to assign V, D and J gene segments. Each retained sequence needed at least a six-nucleotide match to both a V gene segment and a J gene segment. A rearrangement counted as productive if the CDR3 had no stop codons and remained in frame with V and J, and every other rearrangement counted as non-productive. CDR3 was defined by IMGT convention, running from the second conserved V-encoded cysteine to the conserved J-encoded phenylalanine. The earlier analysis of 500 to 600 of the donors excluded sequences that lacked an unambiguous match to a single V gene segment. In an earlier analysis of approximately 590 of the donors, a V segment was called functional when productive rearrangements were above 56.7%, and segregating when the standard deviation between donors exceeded 5%. A statistical classification framework was developed to diagnose cytomegalovirus status using the catalog of TCR beta chain sequences. V and J gene assignment, in a later analysis, came from comparing TCR nucleotide sequences with IMGT/GENE-DB human TR gene sequences. The TCRdist pipeline was used in a later analysis to assign CDR3 sequences and most-parsimonious VDJ recombination scenarios. In a later analysis, each TCR beta chain was defined by its CDR3 amino acid sequence together with its V-gene family, and reads lacking a unique V-gene family were excluded. As a way to deal with suspected cross-contamination and a sequencing artifact, a later analysis dropped 592 nucleotide sequences that were highly shared and had low generation probability. For each public chain, a later analysis derived a clonal expansion index from normalized ranks of inferred template counts within each repertoire. A later analysis computed generation probabilities with a VDJ recombination model fitted to out-of-frame rearrangements, and checked the results against IGoR. In a later analysis, TCR-TCR, TCR-HLA and TCR-CMV co-occurrence was scored with hypergeometric tests, and a repertoire-size bias correction was applied to TCR pairs. False discovery rates were estimated in a later analysis by permuting HLA or CMV assignments 20 times. In a later analysis, co-occurring TCRs were grouped with DBSCAN, and TCRdist sequence similarity was added when clustering was performed within HLA-allele-positive subsets. Co-occurrence clustering excluded repertoires with fewer than 30,000 or more than 120,000 public chains, plus five with anomalous nucleotide sharing. TCRdb mirrors the immuneACCESS table, restricted to in-frame sequences. Some clones are absent from its copies; in checked studies, under half trace to an unresolved V gene, and the reason for the others is unknown. V, J and clone size derive from that table, while D and trimming were established from the DNA sequence. This sample comprises about 200,000 clones, about 85% of them detected only once. The ten largest clones take up 0.35% to 0.5% of the sample.

The cohort consisted of approximately 670 healthy bone marrow donors. At the time of sampling, all cohort members were nominally healthy, though unrecorded immune exposures were likely present. The donor was CMV seropositive and was included in the group of almost 300 seropositive cohort members. A peripheral blood sample was collected from each donor, and TCR beta sequencing was performed on peripheral blood mononuclear cells. Genomic DNA was extracted from the blood cell samples with the Qiagen DNeasy Blood Extraction Kit. Results and caveats for the whole study, not just this receptor: In a later analysis, HLA-associated TCR beta chains were found to be more clonally expanded and to have lower generation probabilities than equally common non-associated chains. In a later genetic analysis, a missense DCLRE1C variant was associated with V-gene and J-gene trimming of TCR beta chains, and the association was replicated in an independent cohort. Linkage disequilibrium might explain the correlated functional status among segregating V segments, but an unknown experimental factor could not be excluded. A later analysis found that TCR association rates varied across HLA loci, with DRB1 alleles showing the most associated TCRs and HLA-C alleles the fewest. Because some donors lacked HLA typing at each locus, the association tests relied only on the typed subset. Several of the top co-occurrence clusters appeared to be linked to parvovirus B19, influenza, CMV and Epstein-Barr virus, according to a later analysis. Sequencing depth was assumed to be roughly uniform across donors in the presence/absence analyses, though that assumption may not hold. In vitro tests confirmed that a few of the cytomegalovirus-associated TCR beta chains recognize cytomegalovirus antigens. Because the 87-base-pair reads could not distinguish some IMGT-functional V segments, including TRBV6-2 and TRBV6-3, those segments were excluded. In both the original and validation cohorts, the classifier was reported to diagnose cytomegalovirus status with high specificity and sensitivity. The sequencing pipeline was judged likely to have produced a cluster of highly shared sequence variants as a technical artifact. A further reported finding was that TCR beta sequences accurately predicted the HLA-A and HLA-B alleles for most subjects in the first cohort. This cohort had only TCR beta chains sequenced, and the lack of alpha or paired-chain data limited which features could be detected. According to a later analysis, most CMV-associated TCR beta chains appeared to be HLA-restricted, and the HLA associations seemed to be driven largely by CMV exposure. Because counts were too low, approximately 15 rarely observed V segments, including chromosome 9 orphons, were excluded from the earlier analysis of roughly 580 of the donors. When HLA alleles, especially DR and DQ, strongly co-occurred, attributing TCR associations to individual alleles was difficult. The only immune exposure information available for the cohort was CMV serostatus. In the study, some 180 TCR beta chains were listed as associated with cytomegalovirus. A later analysis associated about 18,000 TCR beta sequences with specific HLA alleles at a false discovery rate of 0.05. Across donors, most TCR sequences were observed very rarely, whereas some public TCRs were present in many individuals. A later genetic analysis reported fewer N-insertions in productive TCRs among donors in an Asian-associated ancestry cluster than the approximately 670-donor mean. The authors suggested that the approach could potentially be extended to other disease states and immunological phenotypes. In an earlier analysis of approximately 590 of the donors, most TCR beta V segments appeared in productive rearrangements about 87% or about 30% of the time, broadly matching IMGT annotations.

The clonotype was recovered from a male donor in good health and CMV-seropositive. Sequenced input: PBMCs. The sequence joins TRBV19 to TRBJ2-5; 7 bases in between match TRBD2. The J call may be faulty, since TRBJ2-7 better matches the DNA end. The CDR3 is CASSIVAGENEQYF. The nucleotide sequence reads as follows: TGTGCCAGTAGTATAGTTGCGGGAGAGAACGAGCAGTACTTC.